This passage covers 26 T cell receptor beta chains from one sample sequenced in a study of response to subunit inactivated influenza vaccine. TCRdb fed the RT-PCR reads into MiXCR, producing one record per CDR3 protein. The sample carries roughly 650,000 distinct CDR3 sequences, 15% to 18% recorded once. The source material was PBMCs from blood, sampled 12 days after vaccination. The source is a man aged 50 to 59 who received an inactivated influenza vaccine.

The CDR3 reads CASSFFLAESYEQYF. Written as DNA, the CDR3 is TGTGCCAGCAGCTTTTTTCTAGCGGAATCCTACGAGCAGTACTTC. The rearrangement joins TRBV7-2 to TRBJ2-7, with 7 bases lining up with TRBD2. This CDR3 has 15 residues. The germline CDR1 and CDR2 sequences are SGHTA and FQGNSA. After removal of 3 bases from V and 1 base from J, the junction contained 6 bases not matched to a gene.

This clonotype was detected a few times. The chain recombines TRBV7-3 with TRBJ2-1; D ambiguous. This CDR3 is built from 16 residues. Deletions cut 4 bases from V and 0 bases from J, with 13 bases between. Germline values: CDR1 SGHTA, CDR2 FQGTGA. The CDR3 loop is CASSSNSTYSYNEQFF. The CDR3 region has the DNA TGTGCCAGCAGCTCCAACTCGACATACTCCTACAATGAGCAGTTCTTC.

The chain is built from TRBV7-9 and TRBJ1-1; 7 nucleotides align to TRBD1. Looked up from germline, CDR1 is SEHNR and CDR2 is FQNEAQ (reference sequence). There are 11 residues in the CDR3. With V trimmed by 4 bases and J by 10 bases, 3 bases remained unmatched. The CDR3 nucleotides are TGTGCCAGCAGCTCGACAGGGAGAGCTTTCTTT. Translating gives CASSSTGRAFF.

This clonotype showed up just a few times. V gene TRBV6-2 or TRBV6-3 combines with J gene TRBJ2-7; 7 bases line up with TRBD1. V was clipped by 7 bases and J by 2 bases; unmatched bases: 11. CDR1 MNHEY and CDR2 SVGEGT come from the germline V gene. This CDR3 has 15 amino acids. The CDR3 bases are TGTGCCAGCACCCAGTGGCAGGGGGTTACCTACGAGCAGTACTTC. Translating gives CASTQWQGVTYEQYF.

The table lists this clonotype with a few counts. This chain uses TRBV20-1 with TRBJ2-5, with unresolved D. Between the trimmed V and J ends, which lost 2 bases and 1 base, there was a span of 14 bases. Looked up from germline, CDR1 is DFQATT and CDR2 is SNEGSKA (reference sequence). The CDR3 extends over 15 amino acids. CDR3 sequence (DNA): TGCAGTGCTAGAAGCCGGTTAGGATCCCAAGAGACCCAGTACTTC. Translating it yields CSARSRLGSQETQYF.

This clonotype was seen ten or more times. This sequence joins TRBV5-6 and TRBJ1-4; TRBD1 aligns across 10 bases. The CDR3 is 14 residues long. With V trimmed by 3 bases and J by 6 bases, 2 bases remained unmatched. CDR1 and CDR2 from the germline V gene are SGHDT and YYEEEE. CDR3 nucleotide sequence: TGTGCCAGCAGCTCGGACAGGGGGGATGAAAAACTGTTTTTT. Protein: CASSSDRGDEKLFF.

The genes are TRBV5-8 and TRBJ2-5; tentative D call: TRBD2 (5 bases). The CDR3 spans 13 residues. The ends were cut back, 4 bases at V and 2 bases at J, with 9 bases in the middle. Germline assignment: CDR1 SGHTS and CDR2 YDEGEE. In nucleotides, the CDR3 is TGTGCCAGCAGCAAAGCGGTACAAGAGACCCAGTACTTC. This sequence encodes CASSKAVQETQYF.

There are many counts of this clonotype. V usage is TRBV29-1 and J usage is TRBJ1-1, with TRBD1 as a possible D gene (6 bases). CDR1 SQVTM and CDR2 ANQGSEA come from the germline V gene. V was clipped by 4 bases and J by 0 bases, with 9 bases between them. CDR3 length: 13 amino acids. The CDR3 sequence is CSVAGTLNTEAFF. The CDR3 DNA follows: TGCAGCGTTGCGGGGACACTGAACACTGAAGCTTTCTTT.

This clonotype has just one count. The chain couples TRBV29-1 to TRBJ2-3; D is possibly TRBD1 or TRBD2 (5 bases each). Germline CDR1 reads SQVTM; CDR2 reads ANQGSEA. V was shortened by 2 bases and J by 6 bases, with 12 bases between the two germline ends. CDR3 size: 13 residues. CDR3 sequence reads: CSVELNWGDTQYF. The CDR3 nucleotides are TGCAGCGTTGAACTAAACTGGGGGGATACGCAGTATTTT.

This rearrangement joins TRBV9 to TRBJ1-2; possible D gene TRBD1, 5 bases. The germline V and J ends were trimmed by 3 bases and 6 bases, with 18 bases remaining between them. The CDR3 spans 15 residues. Germline V gene data show CDR1 as SGDLS and CDR2 as YYNGEE. The CDR3 reads CASSAATGTGDGYTF. In DNA, the CDR3 is TGTGCCAGCAGCGCCGCGACCGGGACGGGAGATGGCTACACCTTC. The full variable domain, its missing parts supplied by reference TRBV9 and TRBJ1-2, is DSGVTQTPKHLITATGQRVTLRCSPRSGDLSVYWYQQSLDQGLQFLIQYYNGEERAKGNILERFSAQQFPDLHSELNLSSLELGDSALYFCASSAATGTGDGYTFGSGTRLTVV.

This clonotype was recorded many times. Written as DNA, the CDR3 is TGTGCCAGCAGCGACCTACAGTGGGACTCCTACGAGCAGTACTTC. It codes for CASSDLQWDSYEQYF. The chain has TRBV7-8 and TRBJ2-7, with D unclear. The CDR3 sequence is 15 residues long. Germline CDR1 SGHVS, CDR2 FQNEAQ. V lost 5 bases to trimming and J lost 0 bases, with 14 bases between them.

V is TRBV12-3 or TRBV12-4 and J is TRBJ1-5, with 9 bases identical to TRBD1. This CDR3 spans 16 amino acids. Trimming at V came to 3 bases and at J to 7 bases, leaving 10 bases not matched to a gene. The CDR3 DNA is TGTGCCAGCAGTTTGGGCGGACAGGGGACAGGGCAGCCCCAGCATTTT. Its translation: CASSLGGQGTGQPQHF.

A few counts support this clonotype. The rearrangement links TRBV18 to TRBJ2-1, with D possibly matching TRBD1 (6 bases). V was shortened by 3 bases and J by 5 bases, with 20 bases between the two germline ends. The germline V gene encodes CDR1 KGHSH and CDR2 LQKENI. The CDR3 totals 17 residues. The CDR3 loop is CASSPNGQIPQDNEQFF. The CDR3 DNA follows: TGTGCCAGCTCACCTAATGGACAGATACCCCAGGACAATGAGCAGTTCTTC.

The chain couples TRBV7-3 to TRBJ2-5, with 8 bases lining up with TRBD2. In germline, CDR1 is SGHTA, CDR2 FQGTGA. The CDR3 sequence is 15 residues long. Losses at the gene ends were 4 bases for V and 8 bases for J; bases not matched to a gene: 12. The CDR3 bases are TGTGCCAGCAGCTCGGGGGGGGCTAGCGGAGCAACCCAGTACTTC. It is translated as CASSSGGASGATQYF.

This clonotype was picked up many times. The chain carries TRBV5-1 and TRBJ2-7; 8 bases agree with TRBD2. Trimming took 4 bases from V and 11 from J; bases not matched to a gene: 17. Germline V lookup: CDR1 SGHRS, CDR2 YFSETQ. The CDR3 is 15 residues long. The CDR3 region is CASSPGGGTTPGEYF. As DNA, the CDR3 is TGCGCCAGCAGCCCGGGAGGGGGGACTACCCCTGGGGAGTACTTC. Full variable domain (missing parts from reference TRBV5-1 and TRBJ2-7): KAGVTQTPRYLIKTRGQQVTLSCSPISGHRSVSWYQQTPGQGLQFLFEYFSETQRNKGNFPGRFSGRQFSNSRSEMNVSTLELGDSALYLCASSPGGGTTPGEYFGPGTRLTVT.

J is TRBJ2-7 and V is TRBV18; TRBD1 aligns across 8 bases. Germline CDR1 reads KGHSH; CDR2 reads LQKENI. The CDR3 totals 13 residues. In DNA form, the CDR3 reads TGTGCTACCCGCCGGACAGGGTTCTACGAGCAGTACTTC. It codes for CATRRTGFYEQYF.

The rearrangement links TRBV10-3 to TRBJ2-7, with unresolved D. Between the trimmed V and J ends, which lost 9 bases and 2 bases, there was a span of 2 bases. CDR3 size: 9 residues. CDR1 is ENHRY and CDR2 is SYGVKD in the germline V gene. CDR3: CAIPYEQYF. The CDR3 DNA follows: TGTGCCATACCCTACGAGCAGTACTTC.

This clonotype was counted many times. This chain connects TRBV12-3 or TRBV12-4 to TRBJ2-1; D may be TRBD1 (5 bases). The CDR3 contains 15 residues. V was cut by 2 bases and J by 4 bases, with 12 bases left in between. CDR3 nucleotides: TGTGCCAGCAGTTTAAACTCACCAGGGTACAATGAGCAGTTCTTC. Translating it yields CASSLNSPGYNEQFF.

The rearrangement links TRBV30 to TRBJ1-2; no definite D call. The CDR3 contains 13 residues. V lost 3 bases and J lost 6, with 14 bases in between. The germline V gene encodes CDR1 GTSNPN and CDR2 SVGIG (reference sequence). The CDR3 region is CAWRDRELDGYTF. CDR3 bases: TGTGCCTGGAGAGACCGGGAACTTGATGGCTACACCTTC.

The CDR3 sequence: CSASPLASGRINEQFF. The CDR3 DNA follows: TGCAGTGCTAGCCCCTTGGCCAGCGGGAGAATCAATGAGCAGTTCTTC. The V and J genes are TRBV20-1 and TRBJ2-1; TRBD2 aligns across 8 bases. In germline, CDR1 is DFQATT, CDR2 SNEGSKA (reference sequence). CDR3 length equals 16 residues. The V gene end was trimmed by 3 bases and the J gene end by 6 bases; junction bases not matched to a gene: 13.

This chain joins TRBV3-1 and TRBJ1-1; D not resolved. Looked up from germline, CDR1 is LGHDT and CDR2 is YNNKEL (reference sequence). CDR3 size: 14 residues. V was clipped by 3 bases and J by 5 bases, with 13 bases between them. CDR3 sequence: CASSHGRTVTEAFF. CDR3 DNA sequence: TGTGCCAGCAGCCATGGGCGGACCGTGACTGAAGCTTTCTTT.

V is TRBV3-1 and J is TRBJ1-2; TRBD1 matches at 8 bases. CDR1 is LGHDT and CDR2 is YNNKEL in the germline V gene (reference sequence). V was clipped by 3 bases and J by 4 bases; unmatched bases: 13. The CDR3 consists of 17 residues. CDR3 sequence: CASSQSYKTGEGYGYTF. As DNA, the CDR3 is TGTGCCAGCAGCCAGTCCTACAAGACAGGGGAGGGCTATGGCTACACCTTC. The full variable domain, with the rest looked up from reference TRBV3-1 and TRBJ1-2, is DTAVSQTPKYLVTQMGNDKSIKCEQNLGHDTMYWYKQDSKKFLKIMFSYNNKELIINETVPNRFSPKSPDKAHLNLHINSLELGDSAVYFCASSQSYKTGEGYGYTFGSGTRLTVV.

This clonotype was recorded a few times. This chain links TRBV20-1 with TRBJ2-2, with 9 nucleotides matching TRBD2. Per the germline V gene, CDR1 is DFQATT and CDR2 is SNEGSKA (reference sequence). V shed 3 bases, J shed 5 bases, and the junction held 7 bases outside the gene matches. This CDR3 comprises 15 residues. The CDR3 loop reads CSASRAGGRTGELFF. DNA for the CDR3: TGCAGTGCTAGTAGAGCGGGAGGCCGAACCGGGGAGCTGTTTTTT.

This chain uses TRBV6-2 or TRBV6-3 with TRBJ1-2; D is ambiguous. V was clipped by 2 bases and J by 4 bases, with 11 bases between them. The CDR3 extends over 14 amino acids. Germline V CDR1 and CDR2: MNHEY, SVGEGT. As DNA, the CDR3 is TGTGCCAGCAGTTACGTTGTTCAAACCTATGGCTACACCTTC. Amino acids: CASSYVVQTYGYTF.

The rearrangement uses TRBV19 and TRBJ2-3; D is perhaps TRBD2 (6 bases). Germline values: CDR1 LNHDA, CDR2 SQIVND (reference sequence). This CDR3 comprises 14 residues. The V gene lost 3 bases and the J gene lost 8 bases, with 15 bases spanning the gap. The CDR3 here is CASSIPGGKGTQYF. Here the CDR3 DNA reads TGTGCCAGTAGTATCCCCGGGGGAAAAGGTACGCAGTATTTT.

On this clonotype itself: The junction and the germline gene differ at one end; a read error may be behind it. The gene calls are TRBV5-1 and TRBJ2-5; D call uncertain. Per germline, CDR1 SGHRS and CDR2 YFSETQ. The CDR3 sequence is 14 residues long. CDR3 sequence (DNA): TGCGCCAGCAGCTTGGCCCACGGCGAAGAGATCCAGTACTTC. Encoded protein: CASSLAHGEEIQYF.